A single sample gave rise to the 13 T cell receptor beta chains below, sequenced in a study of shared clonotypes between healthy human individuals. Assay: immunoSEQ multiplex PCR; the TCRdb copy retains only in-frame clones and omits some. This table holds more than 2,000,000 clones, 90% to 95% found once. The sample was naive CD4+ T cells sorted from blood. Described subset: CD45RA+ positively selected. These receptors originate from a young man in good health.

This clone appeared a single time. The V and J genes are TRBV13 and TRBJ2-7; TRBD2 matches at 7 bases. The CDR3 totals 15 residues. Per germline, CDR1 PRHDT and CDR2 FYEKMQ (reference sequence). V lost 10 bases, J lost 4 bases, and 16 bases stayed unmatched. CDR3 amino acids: CATQLGGLRGYEQYF. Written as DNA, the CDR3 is TGTGCCACCCAACTGGGAGGGTTGAGGGGTTACGAGCAGTACTTC.

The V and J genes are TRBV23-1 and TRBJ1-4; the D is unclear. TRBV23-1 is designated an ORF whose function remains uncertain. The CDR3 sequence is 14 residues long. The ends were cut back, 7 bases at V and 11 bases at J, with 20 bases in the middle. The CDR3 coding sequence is TGCGCCAGCAATGTGGGGAAAGACCCAAAGAAACTGTTTTTT. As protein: CASNVGKDPKKLFF.

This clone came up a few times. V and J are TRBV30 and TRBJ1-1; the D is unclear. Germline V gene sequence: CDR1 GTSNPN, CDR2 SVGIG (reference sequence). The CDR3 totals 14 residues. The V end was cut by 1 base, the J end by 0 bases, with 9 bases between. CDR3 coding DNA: TGTGCCTGGAGTGGGAACGGATTGAACACTGAAGCTTTCTTT. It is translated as CAWSGNGLNTEAFF.

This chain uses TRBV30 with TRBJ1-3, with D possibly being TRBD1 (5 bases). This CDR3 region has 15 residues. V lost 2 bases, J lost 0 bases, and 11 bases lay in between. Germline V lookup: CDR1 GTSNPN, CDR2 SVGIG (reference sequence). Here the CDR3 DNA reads TGTGCCTGGAGTCCCGGGGACCCCTCTGGAAACACCATATATTTT. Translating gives CAWSPGDPSGNTIYF.

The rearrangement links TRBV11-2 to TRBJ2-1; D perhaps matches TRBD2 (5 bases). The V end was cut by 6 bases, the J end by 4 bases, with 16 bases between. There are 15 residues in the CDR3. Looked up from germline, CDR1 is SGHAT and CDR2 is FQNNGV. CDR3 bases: TGTGCCAGCAGACGCCCCGGACTTCAGTACAATGAGCAGTTCTTC. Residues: CASRRPGLQYNEQFF.

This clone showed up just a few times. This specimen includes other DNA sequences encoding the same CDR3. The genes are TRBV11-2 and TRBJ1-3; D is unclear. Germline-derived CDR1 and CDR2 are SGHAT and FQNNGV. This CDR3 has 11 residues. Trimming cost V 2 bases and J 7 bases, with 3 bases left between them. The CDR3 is CASSLQNTIYF. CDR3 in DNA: TGTGCCAGCAGCTTACAGAACACCATATATTTT.

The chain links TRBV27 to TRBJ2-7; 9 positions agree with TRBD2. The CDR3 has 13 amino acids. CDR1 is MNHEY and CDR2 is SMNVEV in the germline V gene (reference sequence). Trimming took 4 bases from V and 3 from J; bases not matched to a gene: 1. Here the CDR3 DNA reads TGTGCCAGCAGTTCGACTAGCGGCTACGAGCAGTACTTC. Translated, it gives CASSSTSGYEQYF.

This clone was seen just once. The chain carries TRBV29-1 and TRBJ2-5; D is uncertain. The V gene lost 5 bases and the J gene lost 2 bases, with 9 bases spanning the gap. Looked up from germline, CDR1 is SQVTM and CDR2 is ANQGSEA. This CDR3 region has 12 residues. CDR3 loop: CSVRPVQETQYF. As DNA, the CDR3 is TGCAGCGTTAGACCAGTACAAGAGACCCAGTACTTC.

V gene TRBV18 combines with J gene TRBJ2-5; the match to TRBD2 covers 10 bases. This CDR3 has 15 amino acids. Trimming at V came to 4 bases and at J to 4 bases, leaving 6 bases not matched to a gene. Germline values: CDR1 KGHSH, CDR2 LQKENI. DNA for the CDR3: TGTGCCAGCTCACGTCCGGGACTAGCGCTAGAGACCCAGTACTTC. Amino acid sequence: CASSRPGLALETQYF.

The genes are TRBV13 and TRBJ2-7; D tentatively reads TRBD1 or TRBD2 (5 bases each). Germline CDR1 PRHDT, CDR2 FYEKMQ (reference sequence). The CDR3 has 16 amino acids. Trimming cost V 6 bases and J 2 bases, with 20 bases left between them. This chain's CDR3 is CASRPTLPGPPYEQYF. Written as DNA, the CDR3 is TGTGCCAGCAGGCCAACCCTGCCGGGACCCCCCTACGAGCAGTACTTC.

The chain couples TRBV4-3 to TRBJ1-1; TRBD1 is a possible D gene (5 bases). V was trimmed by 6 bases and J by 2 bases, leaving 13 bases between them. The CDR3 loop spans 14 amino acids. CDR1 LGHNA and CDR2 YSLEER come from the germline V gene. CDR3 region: CASRIGTTNTEAFF. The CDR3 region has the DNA TGCGCCAGCAGGATCGGGACCACAAACACTGAAGCTTTCTTT.

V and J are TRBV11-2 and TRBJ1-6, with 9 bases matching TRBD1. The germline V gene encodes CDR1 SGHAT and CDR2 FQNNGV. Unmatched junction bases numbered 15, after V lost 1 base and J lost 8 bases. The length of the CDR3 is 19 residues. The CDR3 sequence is CASSLAGTGQREGHSPLHF. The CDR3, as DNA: TGTGCCAGCAGCTTAGCAGGGACAGGGCAAAGAGAGGGACATTCACCCCTCCACTTT.

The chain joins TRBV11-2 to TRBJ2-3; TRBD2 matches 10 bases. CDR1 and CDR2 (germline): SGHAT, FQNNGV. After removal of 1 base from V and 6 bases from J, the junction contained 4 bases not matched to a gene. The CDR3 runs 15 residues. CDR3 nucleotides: TGTGCCAGCAGCTTAGGGGCTAGCGGGAGTGATACGCAGTATTTT. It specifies CASSLGASGSDTQYF.